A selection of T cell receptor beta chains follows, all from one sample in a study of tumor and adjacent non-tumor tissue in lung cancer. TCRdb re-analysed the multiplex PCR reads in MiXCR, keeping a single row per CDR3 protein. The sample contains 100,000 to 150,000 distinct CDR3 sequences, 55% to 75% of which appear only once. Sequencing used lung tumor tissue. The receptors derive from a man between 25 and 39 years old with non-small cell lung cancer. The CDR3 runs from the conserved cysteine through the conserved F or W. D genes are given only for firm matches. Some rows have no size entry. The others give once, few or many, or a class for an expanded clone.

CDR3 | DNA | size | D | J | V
CASSQDLARESSEAFF | TGCGCCAGCAGCCAAGATCTAGCCAGGGAGTCGTCTGAAGCTTTCTTT | - | - | TRBJ1-1 | TRBV4-1
CASSQPRVGGLDVFEQFF | TGCGCCAGCAGCCAACCGAGGGTTGGGGGACTAGATGTGTTTGAGCAGTTCTTC | - | TRBD2 | TRBJ2-1 | TRBV4-1
CASSPRPGYNGQFF | TGCGCCAGCAGCCCCCGACCCGGTTACAATGGGCAGTTCTTC | - | - | TRBJ2-1 | TRBV11-2
CTSSELRWGQGGTDTQYF | TGTACCAGCAGTGAATTGAGATGGGGACAGGGTGGGACAGATACGCAGTATTTT | - | TRBD1 | TRBJ2-3 | TRBV6-1
CAGSPGGPEASF | TGTGCCGGCAGCCCGGGGGGTCCTGAAGCTTCCTTT | - | - | TRBJ1-1 | TRBV7-9
CASSLTSGEETQYF | TGTGCCAGCAGCCTGACTAGCGGCGAGGAGACCCAGTACTTC | once | TRBD2 | TRBJ2-5 | TRBV7-3
CASSPPAGGETGQETQYF | TGTGCCAGCAGCCCGCCAGCTGGAGGGGAAACGGGCCAAGAGACCCAGTACTTC | - | - | TRBJ2-5 | TRBV11-2
CPSSRGSNQPQHF | TGTCCCAGCAGCCGGGGTAGCAATCAGCCCCAGCATTTT | - | - | TRBJ1-5 | TRBV11-2
CVSSLTEGGTEAFF | TGTGTCAGCAGTTTGACAGAAGGAGGGACTGAAGCTTTCTTT | - | - | TRBJ1-1 | TRBV28
CAITSGWSYTGELFF | TGTGCCATCACCAGCGGGTGGTCGTACACCGGGGAGCTGTTTTTT | - | - | TRBJ2-2 | TRBV10-3
CASSPRLARGVNEQYF | TGTGCCAGCAGCCCCAGACTAGCGAGAGGGGTAAACGAGCAGTATTTC | - | TRBD2 | TRBJ2-7 | TRBV11-2
CASSPVIATNEKLFF | TGCGCCAGCAGCCCCGTTATAGCAACTAATGAAAAACTGTTTTTT | few | - | TRBJ1-4 | TRBV4-3
CASSQDFGQGDPDTQYF | TGCGCCAGCAGCCAAGATTTTGGACAGGGCGACCCAGATACGCAGTATTTT | - | TRBD1 | TRBJ2-3 | TRBV4-1
CASSLTAPSFSTDTQYF | TGTGCCAGCAGCTTGACTGCCCCCTCCTTTAGCACAGATACGCAGTATTTT | many | - | TRBJ2-3 | TRBV5-5
CAWHSGRVDEQFF | TGTGCCTGGCATAGCGGGAGGGTTGATGAGCAGTTCTTC | - | TRBD2 | TRBJ2-1 | TRBV30
CASSFGTENTRELFF | TGTGCCAGCAGCTTTGGGACTGAGAACACCCGGGAGCTGTTTTTT | - | - | TRBJ2-2 | TRBV11-1
CVSSYVGDPFSGANILTF | TGTGTCAGCAGTTACGTGGGGGACCCCTTCTCTGGGGCCAACATCCTGACTTTC | - | - | TRBJ2-6 | TRBV6-2/TRBV6-3
CASSYQVSSGVNVLTF | TGTGCCAGCAGTTATCAAGTCAGCTCTGGGGTCAACGTCCTGACTTTC | - | - | TRBJ2-6 | TRBV6-5
CSAKRGVLWDEQYF | TGCAGTGCTAAACGCGGGGTCCTATGGGACGAGCAGTACTTC | - | - | TRBJ2-7 | TRBV20-1
CSIAASGLALYNEQFF | TGTAGTATTGCCGCCTCAGGACTAGCGCTTTACAATGAGCAGTTCTTC | - | TRBD2 | TRBJ2-1 | TRBV20-1
CTSNSRQGGEKLFF | TGTACCAGCAACTCCCGACAGGGGGGTGAAAAACTGTTTTTT | few | TRBD1 | TRBJ1-4 | TRBV11-3
CSVRKTGIDTGELFF | TGCAGTGTTAGGAAGACAGGTATCGACACCGGGGAGCTGTTTTTT | - | - | TRBJ2-2 | TRBV20-1
CASSWDRGTHNEQFF | TGTGCCAGCAGCTGGGACAGGGGGACTCACAATGAGCAGTTCTTC | - | TRBD1 | TRBJ2-1 | TRBV13
CASSPRLARGPGELFF | TGTGCCAGCAGCCCCCGGCTAGCGAGAGGGCCCGGGGAGCTGTTCTTT | once | - | TRBJ2-2 | TRBV11-2
CSARKEGTSYEQYF | TGCAGTGCTAGGAAGGAAGGCACATCCTACGAGCAGTACTTC | many | - | TRBJ2-7 | TRBV20-1
CVSSTTTSTDTQYF | TGTGTCAGCAGTACTACGACTTCTACAGATACGCAGTATTTT | once | - | TRBJ2-3 | TRBV12-3/TRBV12-4
CTSSQYETGGMYEQYF | TGCACCAGCAGCCAATATGAGACGGGAGGTATGTACGAGCAGTACTTC | few | TRBD2 | TRBJ2-7 | TRBV4-1
CANSLDPTGTQYF | TGCGCCAACAGCTTAGACCCTACGGGGACCCAGTACTTT | - | - | TRBJ2-5 | TRBV11-2
CASSRGKGTDTQCF | TGCGCCAGCAGCCGAGGAAAGGGCACAGATACGCAGTGTTTT | - | - | TRBJ2-3 | TRBV5-1
CASSNQWGVNIQYF | TGTGCCAGCAGTAACCAGTGGGGAGTGAACATTCAGTACTTC | - | - | TRBJ2-4 | TRBV6-2/TRBV6-3
CASRIQGAGEPFF | TGTGCCAGCAGGATACAGGGGGCCGGGGAGCCGTTTTTT | - | TRBD1 | TRBJ2-2 | TRBV6-5
CSARPHTSGNSYEQYF | TGCAGTGCTAGACCGCACACTAGCGGCAATTCCTACGAGCAGTACTTC | many | TRBD2 | TRBJ2-7 | TRBV20-1
CASSQVGRGNTGELFF | TGCGCCAGCAGCCAAGTGGGGAGGGGGAACACCGGGGAGCTGTTTTTT | few | TRBD2 | TRBJ2-2 | TRBV4-1
CASTLPGRGNTIYF | TGTGCCAGCACCCTACCAGGGCGTGGAAACACCATATATTTT | many | - | TRBJ1-3 | TRBV12-3/TRBV12-4
CASSYFGGSNTEAFF | TGTGCCAGCAGTTACTTTGGGGGGTCGAACACTGAAGCTTTCTTT | few | - | TRBJ1-1 | TRBV6-5
CSVREDGSFNNEQFF | TGCAGCGTTAGAGAGGATGGTAGCTTCAACAATGAGCAGTTCTTC | - | - | TRBJ2-1 | TRBV20-1
CGARESRIAKNIQYF | TGCGGTGCTAGAGAGTCCAGAATAGCCAAAAACATTCAGTACTTC | - | - | TRBJ2-4 | TRBV20-1
CASSLGGRAYF | TGTGCCAGCAGTTTGGGGGGACGCGCCTACTTT | - | - | TRBJ1-1 | TRBV12-3/TRBV12-4
CASSYPKLGGPKEQYF | TGTGCTAGCAGTTACCCAAAATTAGGGGGACCTAAGGAGCAGTACTTC | - | - | TRBJ2-7 | TRBV6-5
CTSSLVAANTGELFF | TGTACCAGTAGCTTAGTGGCGGCGAACACCGGGGAGCTGTTTTTT | - | - | TRBJ2-2 | TRBV11-3
CASSYLTGYTGELFF | TGTGCCAGCAGTTACTTAACAGGGTACACCGGGGAGCTGTTTTTT | many | - | TRBJ2-2 | TRBV6-5
CASSKCQRDYVQYF | TGTGCCAGCAGCAAGTGCCAGCGGGACTACGTACAGTACTTC | - | TRBD2 | TRBJ2-7 | TRBV11-1
CASRDGTVGNQPQHF | TGCGCCAGCAGAGACGGGACAGTGGGAAATCAGCCCCAGCATTTT | many | TRBD1 | TRBJ1-5 | TRBV4-1
CSVEDGGGWYEQFF | TGCAGCGTTGAAGACGGCGGGGGATGGTATGAGCAGTTCTTC | large | TRBD2 | TRBJ2-1 | TRBV29-1
CASSLVGYNEQFF | TGTGCCAGCAGTTTAGTTGGGTACAATGAGCAGTTCTTC | many | - | TRBJ2-1 | TRBV12-3/TRBV12-4
CATNAATEEQYF | TGTGCCACCAATGCGGCAACGGAAGAACAGTACTTC | - | - | TRBJ2-7 | TRBV24-1